This record looks at one T cell receptor beta chain sequence and its context. Clones were read by immunoSEQ multiplex PCR, and TCRdb kept only the in-frame ones, dropping some. This table has roughly 100,000 clones, roughly nine tenths appearing once. This specimen belongs to a study of T cell changes during pregnancy in multiple sclerosis. The CDR3 has 17 residues. V gave up 0 bases and J gave up 3 bases, with 17 bases separating them. Germline V CDR1 and CDR2: LGHNA, YSLEER. J is TRBJ1-2 and V is TRBV4-3, with a tentative D call TRBD1 (6 bases). The source was peripheral blood, collected before pregnancy. This receptor was taken from a female donor with multiple sclerosis, enrolled in a pregnancy study. CDR3 nucleotide sequence: TGCGCCAGCAGCCAAGAACCCTGGGCGGGGGGCGACTATGGCTACACCTTC. It specifies CASSQEPWAGGDYGYTF.